This paragraph covers one TCR beta chain sequence. Germline lookup yields CDR1 GTSNPN and CDR2 SVGIG (reference sequence). The V segment lost 0 bases and the J segment 1 base; nucleotides outside the gene matches: 9. The CDR3 is made up of 17 amino acids. Method: immunoSEQ multiplex PCR; TCRdb's copy keeps in-frame clones and lacks some. The sample has roughly 100,000 clones, 84% seen once; the top ten hold about 17%. The data are from a study of T cell responses to AZD1222 COVID-19 vaccine. The sequenced sample was peripheral blood, obtained on day 0 of AZD1222 vaccination. This sequence was found in an adult in good health. The V call is TRBV30, the J call TRBJ1-2; 9 positions agree with TRBD1. The CDR3 DNA reads as TGTGCCTGGAGTGTATACCGGGACAGGGTCATTAACTATGGCTACACCTTC. Translation: CAWSVYRDRVINYGYTF. The entire variable domain, with the rest obtained from reference TRBV30 and TRBJ1-2, is as follows: SQTIHQWPATLVQPVGSPLSLECTVEGTSNPNLYWYRQAAGRGLQLLFYSVGIGQISSEVPQNLSASRPQDRQFILSSKKLLLSDSGFYLCAWSVYRDRVINYGYTFGSGTRLTVV.